Following are 12 T cell receptor beta chains from one sample sequenced in a study of T-cell memory formation after mild COVID-19. Each CDR3 protein is one row after TCRdb ran MiXCR on the 5' RACE reads. The sample holds around 210,000 distinct CDR3 sequences, over 9% seen once. Sequenced material: PBMCs or a T cell subset sorted from them (not recorded which). Receptors originate from a man aged 18 to 35 who had mild COVID-19 (a few samples of this study predate the infection). Cell type and time point are not known.

This clonotype was counted at least ten times. The rearrangement uses TRBV27 and TRBJ2-1, with 7 bases fitting TRBD2. Per germline, CDR1 MNHEY and CDR2 SMNVEV (reference sequence). The CDR3 totals 14 residues. The V and J ends lost 4 bases and 4 bases, in that order; junction bases with no gene match: 4. The CDR3 spells CASSSPGGYNEQFF. The DNA for the CDR3 is TGTGCCAGCAGTTCCCCCGGGGGGTACAATGAGCAGTTCTTC.

The table lists this clonotype with many counts. V is TRBV2 and J is TRBJ2-4, with D maybe TRBD1 (6 bases). The CDR3 totals 12 residues. CDR1 and CDR2 from the germline V gene are SNHLY and FYNNEI. Trimming cost V 3 bases and J 6 bases, with 6 bases left between them. DNA for the CDR3: TGTGCCAGCAGTGAGGACAGAAACATTCAGTACTTC. It is translated as CASSEDRNIQYF.

The sample holds many counts of this clonotype. The rearrangement joins TRBV5-1 to TRBJ2-7, with 7 bases identical to TRBD1. Germline-derived CDR1 and CDR2 are SGHRS and YFSETQ. V shed 5 bases, J shed 7 bases, and the junction held 9 bases outside the gene matches. The CDR3 contains 13 residues. The CDR3 DNA reads as TGCGCCAGCAGTCGTACAGGGGATCGGGAGCAGTACGTC. This gives the protein CASSRTGDREQYV.

This clonotype was observed a few times. This sequence joins TRBV20-1 and TRBJ1-6; 7 bases line up with TRBD1. The CDR3 extends over 13 amino acids. Germline CDR1 and CDR2: DFQATT and SNEGSKA (reference sequence). The V and J ends lost 1 base and 7 bases, in that order; junction bases with no gene match: 1. CDR3 protein: CSARGDSNSPLHF. Written as DNA, the CDR3 is TGCAGTGCTAGAGGGGACAGCAATTCACCCCTCCACTTT.

This clonotype was observed a handful of times. The chain has TRBV2 and TRBJ1-1; 7 positions agree with TRBD1. The CDR3 consists of 15 residues. V lost 3 bases, J lost 2 bases, and 6 bases stayed unmatched. CDR1 and CDR2 from the germline V gene are SNHLY and FYNNEI. CDR3 sequence reads: CASSDQGTANTEAFF. CDR3 DNA sequence: TGTGCCAGCAGTGATCAGGGGACAGCAAACACTGAAGCTTTCTTT.

This clonotype has more than one count but fewer than ten. The genes are TRBV5-5 and TRBJ2-7; 7 nucleotides align to TRBD1. Looked up from germline, CDR1 is SGHKS and CDR2 is YYEKEE (reference sequence). The trim removed 4 bases at V and 0 bases at J, leaving 4 bases unmatched. The length of the CDR3 is 14 residues. CDR3 in DNA: TGTGCCAGCAGCAAACAGGGGAACTCCTACGAGCAGTACTTC. It yields the protein CASSKQGNSYEQYF.

The CDR3 bases are TGTGCCAGCACCAAAGAGGTGGCAGACCCCACAGATACGCAGTATTTT. Translation gives CASTKEVADPTDTQYF. The chain couples TRBV6-1 to TRBJ2-3; D not resolved. This CDR3 is built from 16 residues. Germline CDR1 reads MNHNS; CDR2 reads SASEGT. Trimming took off 7 bases at V and 2 bases at J, with 19 bases between the two ends.

The V and J genes are TRBV5-4 and TRBJ2-1; 8 positions agree with TRBD1. With V trimmed by 4 bases and J by 5 bases, 11 bases remained unmatched. Looked up from germline, CDR1 is SGHNT and CDR2 is YYREEE (reference sequence). The CDR3 covers 16 residues. The CDR3 loop reads CASSLPPGTGDNEQFF. The CDR3 DNA is TGTGCCAGCAGCCTCCCACCCGGGACAGGAGACAATGAGCAGTTCTTC.

This clonotype appeared a few times. This chain joins TRBV5-1 and TRBJ2-3; D is uncertain. V lost 4 bases to trimming and J lost 6 bases, with 12 bases between them. Germline-derived CDR1 and CDR2 are SGHRS and YFSETQ. This CDR3 is built from 13 residues. The DNA for the CDR3 is TGCGCCAGCAGCGTACTGACCGGGGATACGCAGTATTTT. This gives the protein CASSVLTGDTQYF.

V and J are TRBV2 and TRBJ1-5; the D gene is possibly TRBD1 (5 bases). CDR1 and CDR2 from the germline V gene are SNHLY and FYNNEI. The V and J ends lost 4 bases and 5 bases respectively, with 9 bases between them. This CDR3 has 13 residues. CDR3 protein: CASSVWGDQPQHF. The CDR3 region has the DNA TGTGCCAGCAGTGTTTGGGGGGATCAGCCCCAGCATTTT.

The table lists this clonotype with a few counts. In DNA form, the CDR3 reads TGCGCCAGCAGCCAAGACTCCGGGACTGGGGCCAACGTCCTGACTTTC. It is translated as CASSQDSGTGANVLTF. The rearrangement links TRBV4-3 to TRBJ2-6, with D maybe TRBD2 (5 bases). V lost 0 bases and J lost 2, with 8 bases in between. The germline gives CDR1 LGHNA, CDR2 YSLEER. The length of the CDR3 is 16 residues.

V and J are TRBV7-9 and TRBJ2-5; D perhaps matches TRBD2 (6 bases). Germline-derived CDR1 and CDR2 are SEHNR and FQNEAQ (reference sequence). V was shortened by 4 bases and J by 2 bases, with 11 bases between the two germline ends. The CDR3 is made up of 14 amino acids. The CDR3 here is CASSSTSVQETQYF. CDR3 DNA: TGTGCCAGCAGCTCGACTAGTGTACAAGAGACCCAGTACTTC.